These T cell receptor beta chains were read from a single sample in a study of T-cell reconstitution after alpha-beta-depleted transplantation in children. TCRdb redid the calling of the PCR reads with MiXCR, one entry per CDR3 protein. Here the sample spans some 440,000 distinct CDR3 sequences, about a sixth being singletons. This specimen was PBMCs, mostly from graft donor cells, taken 360 days after TCRalphabeta/CD19-depleted stem cell transplant. The receptor source for this set is a boy under two years old who had a stem cell transplant for Wiskott-Aldrich syndrome, so the T cells may come from the graft donor. Each CDR3 is given with its conserved first and last residue. The D gene is left open where the match is weak. Clone size is stated in some rows and not others, as once, few, many or a class when expanded.

j_call	v_call	d_call	cdr3_length	clone_size	cdr3_nt	cdr3_aa
TRBJ2-3	TRBV7-6	TRBD1	16	few	TGTGCCAGCAGCAGACGGACAGGGGTTAGCACAGATACGCAGTATTTT	CASSRRTGVSTDTQYF
TRBJ1-5	TRBV30	TRBD1	12	NA	TGTGCCTTCCGACAGGGGAATCAGCCCCAGCATTTT	CAFRQGNQPQHF
TRBJ2-7	TRBV3-1	NA	12	few	TGTGCCAGCAGCCATGTAGGGGGCGAGCAGTACTTC	CASSHVGGEQYF
TRBJ2-1	TRBV13	TRBD2	15	few	TGTGCCAGCAGCTCACTAGCGGCTTCCTACAATGAGCAGTTCTTC	CASSSLAASYNEQFF
TRBJ2-5	TRBV29-1	NA	13	few	TGCAGCGTTGGATCGCACAGGGAGGAGACCCAGTACTTC	CSVGSHREETQYF
TRBJ2-4	TRBV7-2	TRBD1	16	few	TGTGCCAGCAGCTTCCGGCCCGGGACAGTAGAAAACATTCAGTACTTC	CASSFRPGTVENIQYF
TRBJ2-1	TRBV29-1	TRBD1	15	few	TGCAGCGCCGTTACCGGGACAGCGAACTACAATGAGCAGTTCTTC	CSAVTGTANYNEQFF
TRBJ2-5	TRBV28	TRBD1	16	NA	TGTGCCAGCAGTTTAACTTTCATGGACAGGGTTGGGACCCAGTACTTC	CASSLTFMDRVGTQYF
TRBJ2-1	TRBV20-1	NA	14	few	TGCAGTGCAAATCCTATGGGGGTGAGGAATGAGCAGTTCTTC	CSANPMGVRNEQFF
TRBJ2-5	TRBV29-1	TRBD2	12	many	TGCAGCGTTGTAAGCGGGGGAGAGACCCAGTACTTC	CSVVSGGETQYF
TRBJ1-5	TRBV2	NA	14	NA	TGTGCCAGCAGTGAAGGTGGTCGAAATCAGCCCCAGCATTTT	CASSEGGRNQPQHF